Here is one TCR beta chain with its context. These data belong to a study of blood T cell repertoires in COVID-19. Across the study: Spain, Italy and the United States supplied samples that represented acute and convalescent COVID-19. In each case, the material was cDNA or gDNA derived from T cells, B-cell-depleted T cells, or PBMCs.

Authors' data handling: Amplification of reference gene primers was used by the study to estimate nucleated cell counts. Clones were sequenced by immunoSEQ multiplex PCR, and TCRdb holds only the in-frame ones, with some missing. The V and J calls and clone size were taken over from that table, and D and trimming were inferred from the DNA. The sample has 150,000 or so clones, over 75% seen once. CDR1 and CDR2 (germline): SEHNR, FQNEAQ (reference sequence). V was trimmed by 5 bases and J by 8 bases, leaving 12 bases between them. This CDR3 has 12 residues. What was sequenced was peripheral blood. The chain joins TRBV7-9 to TRBJ1-2, with D perhaps matching TRBD1 (6 bases). This clonotype was obtained from a human donor in a cohort sampled during active COVID-19. Here the CDR3 reads CASSIPQGGYTF. CDR3 sequence (DNA): TGTGCCAGCAGCATTCCACAGGGAGGCTACACCTTC. Looking up the rest from reference TRBV7-9 and TRBJ1-2 gives the full variable domain: DTGVSQNPRHKITKRGQNVTFRCDPISEHNRLYWYRQTLGQGPEFLTYFQNEAQLEKSRLLSDRFSAERPKGSFSTLEIQRTEQGDSAMYLCASSIPQGGYTFGSGTRLTVV.